This T cell receptor beta chain derives from a study of cytomegalovirus exposure and HLA in healthy donors. Study background: The roughly 700 first-cohort repertoires shared a platform with the 110 or so validation repertoires, as reported in a later analysis.

Findings and caveats of the study: As confirmed in vitro, a few CMV-associated chains were specific for CMV antigens.

Comment on this clone: The antigen is undetermined.

V lost 6 bases and J lost 5, with 5 bases in between. Germline loops: CDR1 KGHSH, CDR2 LQKENI. This CDR3 comprises 11 residues. Profiling relied on immunoSEQ multiplex PCR, and the TCRdb table lists in-frame clones only, not all of them. The sample carries tens of thousands of clones, around 97% recorded once. The TCR originated in a man in his late teens or twenties in good health and CMV-seronegative. The gene calls are TRBV18 and TRBJ2-1; D unresolved. The sample was PBMCs. The CDR3 coding sequence is TGTGCCAGCTCTCGTGACAATGAGCAGTTCTTC. Amino acid sequence: CASSRDNEQFF.